The next 18 T cell receptor beta chains were all read from a single sample in a study of shared clonotypes between healthy human individuals. Clones were read by immunoSEQ multiplex PCR, and TCRdb kept only the in-frame ones, dropping some. The data hold some 2,500,000 clones, with 80% to 95% observed a single time. The sample was naive CD4+ T cells from PBMCs. Subset: CD45RA+ positively selected. The receptors derive from a young man in good health. Some clones in this sample may be carry-over from other donors' samples.

The V and J genes are TRBV29-1 and TRBJ2-2; 8 bases align to TRBD2. With V trimmed by 5 bases and J by 7 bases, 15 bases remained unmatched. This CDR3 comprises 16 residues. Germline V gene lookup returns CDR1 SQVTM and CDR2 ANQGSEA. The CDR3 here is CSVSSLGAGEIGELFF. Written as DNA, the CDR3 is TGCAGCGTTTCCAGTCTCGGAGCGGGAGAGATCGGGGAGCTGTTTTTT.

In its sample, this clone was seen once. The gene calls are TRBV5-3 and TRBJ2-7, with D possibly TRBD2 on 6 matching bases. TRBV5-3 is known as an ORF, though its function is uncertain. The CDR3 contains 11 residues. Trimming left V 8 bases short and J 6 bases short, with 12 bases between. CDR3: CASARGSEQYF. In DNA, the CDR3 is TGTGCCAGCGCCCGGGGGAGCGAGCAGTACTTC.

To note about this clone: The sample contains more than one DNA sequence encoding this CDR3. The V call is TRBV18, the J call TRBJ2-7, with 10 bases lining up with TRBD1. V lost 4 bases, J lost 1 base, and 4 bases stayed unmatched. The CDR3 spans 15 residues. Germline-derived CDR1 and CDR2 are KGHSH and LQKENI. The CDR3 DNA follows: TGTGCCAGCTCACTCCCGGGACAGGGGTCCTACGAGCAGTACTTC. Translation: CASSLPGQGSYEQYF. The full variable domain, with the rest looked up from reference TRBV18 and TRBJ2-7, is NAGVMQNPRHLVRRRGQEARLRCSPMKGHSHVYWYRQLPEEGLKFMVYLQKENIIDESGMPKERFSAEFPKEGPSILRIQQVVRGDSAAYFCASSLPGQGSYEQYFGPGTRLTVT.

The chain uses TRBV28 and TRBJ1-3; TRBD1 is a possible D gene (5 bases). With 6 bases removed from V and 4 bases from J, the gap between germline ends came to 10 bases. There are 13 residues in the CDR3. From germline, CDR1 is MDHEN and CDR2 SYDVKM. CDR3 sequence (DNA): TGTGCCAGCAGCCCCGCAGGGGGAAACACCATATATTTT. This gives the protein CASSPAGGNTIYF.

The chain combines TRBV28 with TRBJ2-7, with a weak D call TRBD2 (5 bases). The CDR3 runs 14 residues. Trimming shortened V by 3 bases and J by 2 bases, and 11 bases separated the two germline ends. Germline loops: CDR1 MDHEN, CDR2 SYDVKM. CDR3 in DNA: TGTGCCAGCAGTTTTGGGCGGGTACCCTACGAGCAGTACTTC. Its translation: CASSFGRVPYEQYF.

V usage is TRBV19 and J usage is TRBJ2-2, with 9 bases aligning to TRBD2. The junction had 10 bases not matched to a gene; V was cut back by 5 bases and J by 6 bases. This CDR3 region has 16 residues. In germline, CDR1 is LNHDA, CDR2 SQIVND (reference sequence). CDR3 loop: CASSFIAGVRAGELFF. The CDR3 DNA reads TGTGCCAGTAGTTTCATAGCGGGAGTTCGGGCCGGGGAGCTGTTTTTT.

The genes are TRBV27 and TRBJ1-2; D is possibly TRBD1 (6 bases). With 4 bases removed from V and 8 bases from J, the gap between germline ends came to 20 bases. CDR1 MNHEY and CDR2 SMNVEV come from the germline V gene (reference sequence). This CDR3 has 15 residues. The CDR3, as DNA: TGTGCCAGCAGTTCCATCGCCCGACAGGTTAAGGGCTACACCTTC. It yields the protein CASSSIARQVKGYTF.

J is TRBJ1-4 and V is TRBV13; no definite D call. The germline V and J ends were trimmed by 0 bases and 7 bases, with 6 bases remaining between them. This CDR3 contains 13 residues. Germline lookup yields CDR1 PRHDT and CDR2 FYEKMQ (reference sequence). The CDR3, as DNA: TGTGCCAGCAGCTTAGGCCACGCTGAAAAACTGTTTTTT. Encoded protein: CASSLGHAEKLFF.

The J gene is TRBJ2-5, the V gene TRBV4-2; no clear D gene. Looked up from germline, CDR1 is LGHNA and CDR2 is YNFKEQ. CDR3 length: 14 residues. V lost 1 base and J 5 bases, leaving 11 bases between the germline ends. CDR3 protein: CASSQGLGGETQYF. The CDR3 DNA reads as TGTGCCAGCAGCCAAGGATTAGGTGGCGAGACCCAGTACTTC.

This clone was seen a single time. The rearrangement uses TRBV29-1 and TRBJ2-4, with D perhaps TRBD1 (7 bases). The V gene's germline CDR1 is SQVTM and CDR2 ANQGSEA. The CDR3 consists of 13 residues. The germline V and J ends were trimmed by 6 bases and 8 bases, with 17 bases remaining between them. CDR3 sequence (DNA): TGCAGCGTGGAGGGGACAGCCACCGACATTCAGTACTTC. Amino acids: CSVEGTATDIQYF.

This chain connects TRBV9 to TRBJ2-3; 9 positions agree with TRBD2. CDR1 is SGDLS and CDR2 is YYNGEE in the germline V gene. Trimming cost V 5 bases and J 4 bases; bases outside gene matches: 8. The CDR3 has 15 residues. CDR3 bases: TGTGCCAGCAGTCTTAGCGGGAGCATACCAGATACGCAGTATTTT. Its translation: CASSLSGSIPDTQYF.

The chain couples TRBV2 to TRBJ1-2, with D possibly being TRBD1 (5 bases). Trimming took 4 bases from V and 3 from J, leaving 15 bases between them. Looked up from germline, CDR1 is SNHLY and CDR2 is FYNNEI. The CDR3 is 15 residues long. For the CDR3, the DNA is TGTGCCAGCAGTGGGCAGGACAAGGGGCACTATGGCTACACCTTC. Encoded protein: CASSGQDKGHYGYTF.

On this clone: Other DNA sequences of this sample code for an identical CDR3. The chain has TRBV6-1 and TRBJ2-7, with D unclear. CDR3 size: 12 residues. Germline V gives CDR1 MNHNS, CDR2 SASEGT. The germline V and J ends were trimmed by 2 bases and 0 bases, with 2 bases remaining between them. The CDR3, as DNA: TGTGCCAGCAGTGAATCCTCCTACGAGCAGTACTTC. Translation: CASSESSYEQYF.

This sequence joins TRBV11-2 and TRBJ2-2, with TRBD2 matching over 11 bases. The length of the CDR3 is 17 residues. The V gene end was trimmed by 5 bases and the J gene end by 1 base; junction bases not matched to a gene: 6. Per germline, CDR1 SGHAT and CDR2 FQNNGV. This CDR3 is CASSPQGLAGNTGELFF. The DNA of the CDR3 is TGTGCCAGCAGCCCCCAAGGACTAGCGGGGAACACCGGGGAGCTGTTTTTT.

The genes are TRBV6-6 and TRBJ2-2; maybe TRBD1 (7 bases). The CDR3 sequence is 16 residues long. Trimming stripped 2 bases from V and 5 bases from J, with 15 bases between. Per germline, CDR1 MNHNY and CDR2 SVGAGI (reference sequence). The CDR3 protein is CASSYRRDSSTGELFF. The CDR3, as DNA: TGTGCCAGCAGTTACCGGCGGGACAGCTCGACCGGGGAGCTGTTTTTT.

The table lists this clone with a few counts. V and J are TRBV7-9 and TRBJ1-2; 8 bases fit TRBD1. CDR1 and CDR2 from the germline V gene are SEHNR and FQNEAQ (reference sequence). The ends lost 4 bases at V and 8 bases at J; junction bases unmatched: 12. The CDR3 has 15 residues. CDR3: CASSSRTGITEGYTF. The DNA of the CDR3 is TGTGCCAGCAGCTCGAGGACAGGGATTACGGAGGGCTACACCTTC.

The V call is TRBV2, the J call TRBJ2-5; no clear D. The germline CDR1 and CDR2 sequences are SNHLY and FYNNEI. This CDR3 is 15 amino acids long. The V gene lost 5 bases and the J gene lost 5 bases, with 18 bases spanning the gap. The CDR3 nucleotides are TGTGCCAGCAGTCCCCGGGCCCTGAGTGGCGAGACCCAGTACTTC. Amino acids: CASSPRALSGETQYF.

This chain links TRBV19 with TRBJ1-2; weak D call: TRBD1 (5 bases). This CDR3 is 12 amino acids long. The V gene's germline CDR1 is LNHDA and CDR2 SQIVND (reference sequence). V lost 11 bases and J 4 bases, leaving 14 bases between the germline ends. The CDR3 protein is CAGVGRVYGYTF. The DNA for the CDR3 is TGTGCCGGAGTGGGGCGGGTCTATGGCTACACCTTC.